This entry describes one T cell receptor (beta chain). The data stem from a study of blood T cell repertoires in COVID-19. Repertoires were generated with immunoSEQ multiplex PCR, while TCRdb's copy carries only in-frame clones and drops some. In the table there are hundreds of thousands of clones, 86% of which are singletons. This CDR3 spans 14 amino acids. Germline trimming cut 8 bases from V and 2 bases from J; bases unmatched to any gene: 3. Looked up from germline, CDR1 is SGHRS and CDR2 is YFSETQ. The source of this sequence is a woman aged 30 to 39 with active or convalescent COVID-19. What was sequenced was peripheral blood. The rearrangement links TRBV5-1 to TRBJ2-2, with 10 bases identical to TRBD2. CDR3 region: CASRTSGNTGELFF. The CDR3 DNA reads as TGCGCCAGTCGGACTAGCGGAAACACCGGGGAGCTGTTTTTT.